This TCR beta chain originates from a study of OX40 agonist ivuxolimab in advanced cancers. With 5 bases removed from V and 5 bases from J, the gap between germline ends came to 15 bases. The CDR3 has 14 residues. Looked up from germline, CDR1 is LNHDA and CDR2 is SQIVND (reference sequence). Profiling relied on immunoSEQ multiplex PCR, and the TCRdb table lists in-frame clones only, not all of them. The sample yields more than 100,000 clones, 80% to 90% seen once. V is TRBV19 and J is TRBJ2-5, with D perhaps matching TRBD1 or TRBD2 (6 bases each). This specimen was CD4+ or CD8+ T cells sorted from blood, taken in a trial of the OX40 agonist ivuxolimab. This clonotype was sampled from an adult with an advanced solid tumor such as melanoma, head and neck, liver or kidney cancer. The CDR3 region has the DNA TGTGCCAGTAGTCGGTTTGGGGGGCTCGAGACCCAGTACTTC. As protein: CASSRFGGLETQYF.